These T cell receptor beta chains were read from a single sample in a study of blood T cells in healthy people across ages. TCRdb processed the 5' RACE reads anew with MiXCR; each CDR3 protein has one entry. The repertoire holds approximately 1,700,000 distinct CDR3 sequences, with roughly two fifths as singletons. Sequencing was done on a sample of blood. The receptors were gathered from a human donor in good health. Both conserved end residues are part of each CDR3. Each record gives: J gene, D gene, clone size, V gene, CDR3 protein, CDR3 DNA. A D gene is named only where the DNA matches it firmly. Not all rows give a size; the values are once, few, many and, for expanded clones, a class.

>TRBJ1-2|.|.|TRBV14
CASSQENAGTYGYTF
TGTGCCAGCAGCCAAGAGAATGCGGGTACCTATGGCTACACCTTC
>TRBJ2-1|.|.|TRBV18
CASSRGQINEQFF
TGTGCCAGCTCTCGCGGACAGATTAATGAGCAGTTCTTC
>TRBJ2-7|.|.|TRBV7-2
CASSPLELALYEQYF
TGTGCCAGCAGTCCACTGGAACTAGCTTTATACGAGCAGTACTTC
>TRBJ2-6|.|many|TRBV20-1
CSAVRGSGANVLTF
TGCAGTGCTGTTCGGGGCTCTGGGGCCAACGTCCTGACTTTC
>TRBJ1-6|.|.|TRBV15
CATSRVPVSPLHF
TGTGCCACCAGCAGAGTCCCCGTTTCACCCCTCCACTTT
>TRBJ2-3|.|.|TRBV29-1
CSAEMVQATDTQYF
TGCAGCGCCGAAATGGTACAGGCCACAGATACGCAGTATTTT
>TRBJ2-5|.|.|TRBV7-2
CASSPTRLTQYF
TGTGCCAGTAGCCCGACTCGACTCACCCAGTACTTC
>TRBJ1-2|.|.|TRBV20-1
CSARVGGGYTF
TGCAGTGCTAGGGTCGGAGGGGGCTACACCTTC
>TRBJ1-1|TRBD1|.|TRBV29-1
CSAMDRYTEAFF
TGCAGCGCTATGGACAGGTATACTGAAGCTTTCTTT
>TRBJ2-7|TRBD1|.|TRBV6-5
CASLGQGTNSYEQYF
TGTGCCAGCTTGGGACAGGGAACCAACTCCTACGAGCAGTACTTC
>TRBJ2-7|TRBD1|.|TRBV6-5
CASSYRPGTGRDEQYF
TGTGCCAGCAGTTATAGACCCGGGACAGGGAGGGACGAGCAGTACTTC
>TRBJ2-7|TRBD1|.|TRBV27
CASSPTTGGSYEQYF
TGTGCCAGCAGTCCCACGACAGGGGGCTCGTACGAGCAGTACTTC
>TRBJ2-7|TRBD1|few|TRBV2
CASTPGQGTYEQYF
TGTGCCAGCACCCCGGGACAGGGTACCTACGAGCAGTACTTC
>TRBJ2-5|TRBD2|few|TRBV12-3/TRBV12-4
CASSRFPAGGTTQYF
TGTGCCAGCAGTCGCTTCCCAGCGGGGGGTACTACCCAGTACTTC
>TRBJ1-6|.|.|TRBV12-3/TRBV12-4
CTSSSGLLNSPLHF
TGTACCAGCAGTTCGGGCCTCCTAAATTCACCCCTCCACTTT
>TRBJ2-7|.|.|TRBV25-1
CASSESAQYNEQYF
TGTGCCAGCAGTGAATCTGCTCAGTACAACGAGCAGTACTTC
>TRBJ1-5|.|few|TRBV20-1
CSANSPPGGDQPQHF
TGCAGTGCCAATTCCCCCCCCGGGGGCGATCAGCCCCAGCATTTT
>TRBJ2-3|TRBD2|once|TRBV10-2
CATRLAGEITDTQYF
TGCGCCACCAGACTAGCGGGGGAAATTACAGATACGCAGTATTTT
>TRBJ2-3|.|.|TRBV19
CASSIGQGGDTQYF
TGTGCCAGTAGTATAGGGCAGGGGGGTGATACGCAGTATTTT
>TRBJ2-1|.|few|TRBV20-1
CSATLFDGVSYNEQFF
TGCAGTGCAACCCTCTTCGACGGAGTATCCTACAATGAGCAGTTCTTC
>TRBJ1-2|.|.|TRBV9
CTSSVGASTSVNYGYTF
TGTACCAGCAGCGTGGGGGCCTCTACTTCAGTTAACTATGGCTACACCTTC
>TRBJ2-5|.|few|TRBV10-3
CATSDRDQETQYF
TGTGCCACCAGTGACAGAGACCAAGAGACCCAGTACTTC
>TRBJ2-7|.|.|TRBV3-1
CASSQDPDNYEQYF
TGTGCCAGCAGCCAAGATCCAGATAACTACGAGCAGTACTTC
>TRBJ2-1|.|.|TRBV18
CASSPPKGIEGDEQFF
TGTGCCAGCTCACCACCGAAGGGGATTGAGGGCGATGAGCAGTTCTTC
>TRBJ1-5|.|.|TRBV20-1
CSARDPRDDQPQHF
TGCAGTGCTAGAGACCCAAGGGACGATCAGCCCCAGCATTTT
>TRBJ2-1|TRBD2|.|TRBV7-2
CASSPVERGGFNEQFF
TGTGCCAGCAGCCCAGTGGAGCGGGGGGGCTTCAATGAGCAGTTCTTC
>TRBJ2-7|.|.|TRBV4-1
CASSQEGGTVADEQYF
TGCGCCAGCAGCCAAGAGGGGGGGACAGTGGCGGACGAGCAGTACTTC
>TRBJ1-6|.|.|TRBV20-1
CSARDPRWGGHSPLHF
TGCAGTGCTAGAGATCCCCGATGGGGTGGCCATTCACCCCTCCACTTT
>TRBJ2-6|TRBD1|.|TRBV7-8
CASSLVDRGYPGANVLTF
TGTGCCAGCAGCTTAGTGGACAGGGGATACCCTGGGGCCAACGTCCTGACTTTC
>TRBJ2-7|.|few|TRBV20-1
CSAGGQRNEQYF
TGCAGTGCGGGGGGGCAAAGAAACGAGCAGTACTTC
>TRBJ2-6|.|few|TRBV27
CASSGGAGSGANVLTF
TGTGCCTCCTCCGGAGGTGCAGGCTCTGGGGCCAACGTCCTGACTTTC
>TRBJ1-4|.|.|TRBV7-9
CASSLGLYSEKLFF
TGTGCCAGCAGCTTAGGTTTGTACAGTGAAAAACTGTTTTTT
>TRBJ2-6|.|few|TRBV9
CASSVGLDHSGANVLTF
TGTGCCAGCAGCGTTGGATTAGATCACTCTGGGGCCAACGTCCTGACTTTC
>TRBJ2-6|TRBD2|.|TRBV6-2/TRBV6-3
CAIRGLGEGPGTNVLTF
TGTGCCATCCGGGGCCTTGGGGAGGGGCCAGGGACCAACGTCCTGACTTTC
>TRBJ2-1|.|.|TRBV12-3/TRBV12-4
CASRWGQNEQFF
TGTGCCAGCAGATGGGGCCAGAATGAGCAGTTCTTC
>TRBJ2-4|TRBD2|.|TRBV20-1
CSARGSGGPFLQYF
TGCAGTGCTAGAGGTAGCGGGGGCCCTTTTCTTCAGTACTTC
>TRBJ2-3|TRBD2|.|TRBV28
CAIKQASGNTDTQYF
TGTGCCATCAAACAGGCTAGCGGGAACACAGATACGCAGTATTTT
>TRBJ2-3|.|.|TRBV7-3
CAGSSPGGLDTQYF
TGTGCCGGCAGCTCACCGGGGGGCTTGGATACGCAGTATTTT
>TRBJ1-4|TRBD1|.|TRBV29-1
CSAVRDRDNEKLFF
TGCAGCGCGGTTCGGGACAGGGACAATGAAAAACTGTTTTTT
>TRBJ1-2|.|.|TRBV6-5
CASSRDEDYGYTF
TGTGCCAGCAGCCGGGACGAGGACTATGGCTACACCTTC
>TRBJ2-3|.|few|TRBV7-9
CASSSLRGGTDTQYF
TGTGCCAGCAGCAGTCTCAGGGGAGGCACAGATACGCAGTATTTT
>TRBJ2-1|TRBD2|.|TRBV3-1
CASSQVSGGGEQFF
TGTGCCAGCAGCCAAGTTTCCGGGGGGGGTGAGCAGTTCTTC
>TRBJ2-7|TRBD2|.|TRBV7-9
CASSPFGRGVGEQYF
TGTGCCAGCAGCCCATTTGGACGGGGGGTTGGGGAGCAGTACTTC
>TRBJ1-5|TRBD1|.|TRBV6-2/TRBV6-3
CASSDLPWDSAQGQPQHF
TGTGCCAGCAGTGATTTACCTTGGGACAGCGCTCAGGGTCAGCCCCAGCATTTT
>TRBJ1-2|.|.|TRBV6-6
CASSYLRYGYTF
TGTGCCAGCAGTTACTTGAGATATGGCTACACCTTC
>TRBJ2-1|.|.|TRBV29-1
CSVEWSNPSYNEQFF
TGCAGCGTTGAGTGGTCGAATCCCTCCTACAATGAGCAGTTCTTC
>TRBJ1-3|TRBD1|.|TRBV10-3
CAIGGTALSGNTIYF
TGTGCCATCGGGGGGACAGCGCTCTCTGGAAACACCATATATTTT
>TRBJ2-6|.|.|TRBV19
CASKRTAPSGANVLTF
TGTGCCAGTAAAAGGACAGCCCCCTCTGGGGCCAACGTCCTGACTTTC
>TRBJ2-5|TRBD2|few|TRBV29-1
CSVLTSGAEETQYF
TGCAGCGTTTTGACTAGCGGGGCCGAAGAGACCCAGTACTTC
>TRBJ2-1|TRBD2|.|TRBV12-3/TRBV12-4
CASSSRLAGDYNEQFF
TGTGCCAGCAGTTCCAGACTAGCGGGTGACTACAATGAGCAGTTCTTC
>TRBJ2-5|TRBD1|.|TRBV2
CASSPQGATPGETQYF
TGTGCCAGTAGCCCTCAGGGGGCGACACCGGGGGAGACCCAGTACTTC
>TRBJ1-2|.|few|TRBV6-6
CASRGERDGYTF
TGTGCCAGCAGGGGGGAAAGGGATGGCTACACCTTC
>TRBJ2-1|TRBD2|few|TRBV12-3/TRBV12-4
CASSRGGLSYNEQFF
TGTGCCAGCAGCCGGGGGGGCTTATCCTACAATGAGCAGTTCTTC